This T cell receptor beta chain was found in a study of T cell responses to AZD1222 COVID-19 vaccine. Here immunoSEQ multiplex PCR was the method, and the copy in TCRdb shows in-frame clones only, minus some. The sample lists fewer than 150,000 clones, approximately 90% occurring once. Germline loops: CDR1 MNHEY, CDR2 SVGAGI. The CDR3 runs to 14 residues. V shed 6 bases, J shed 2 bases, and the junction held 3 bases outside the gene matches. The source material was peripheral blood, sampled 28 days after the second AZD1222 dose. This TCR derives from an adult who received the AZD1222 COVID-19 vaccine. This sequence joins TRBV6-5 and TRBJ1-5; 8 bases are shared with TRBD1. The CDR3, as DNA: TGTGCCAGCAGACCGGACAGGGGCAATCAGCCCCAGCATTTT. This translates into CASRPDRGNQPQHF.